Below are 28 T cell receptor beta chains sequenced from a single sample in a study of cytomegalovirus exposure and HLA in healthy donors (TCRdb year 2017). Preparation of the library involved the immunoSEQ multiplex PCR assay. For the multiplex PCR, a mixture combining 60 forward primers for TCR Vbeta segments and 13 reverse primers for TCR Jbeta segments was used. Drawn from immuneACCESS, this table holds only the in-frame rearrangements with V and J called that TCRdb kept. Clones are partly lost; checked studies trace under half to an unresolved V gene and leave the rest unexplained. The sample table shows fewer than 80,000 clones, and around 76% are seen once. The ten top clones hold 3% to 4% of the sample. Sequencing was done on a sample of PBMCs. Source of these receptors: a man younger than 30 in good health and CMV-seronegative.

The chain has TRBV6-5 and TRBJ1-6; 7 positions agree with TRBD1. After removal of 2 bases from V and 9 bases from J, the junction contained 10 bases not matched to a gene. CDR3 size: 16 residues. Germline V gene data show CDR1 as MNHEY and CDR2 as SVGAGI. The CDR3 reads CASSYLSSGTASPLHF. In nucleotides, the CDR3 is TGTGCCAGCAGTTACCTTTCTTCCGGGACAGCTTCACCCCTCCACTTT.

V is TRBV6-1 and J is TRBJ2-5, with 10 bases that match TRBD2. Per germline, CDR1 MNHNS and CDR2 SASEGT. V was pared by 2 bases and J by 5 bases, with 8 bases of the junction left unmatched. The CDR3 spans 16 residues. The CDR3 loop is CASSESVGLARETQYF. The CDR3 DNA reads TGTGCCAGCAGTGAATCCGTGGGACTAGCGAGGGAGACCCAGTACTTC.

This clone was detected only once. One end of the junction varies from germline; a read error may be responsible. CDR3 nucleotide sequence: TGTGCCAGTAGCCCTTCGGGTGACTACAGTGAGCAGTTCTTC. Translating gives CASSPSGDYSEQFF. The chain carries TRBV19 and TRBJ2-1; maybe TRBD2 (5 bases). This CDR3 region has 14 residues. CDR1 is LNHDA and CDR2 is SQIVND in the germline V gene (reference sequence).

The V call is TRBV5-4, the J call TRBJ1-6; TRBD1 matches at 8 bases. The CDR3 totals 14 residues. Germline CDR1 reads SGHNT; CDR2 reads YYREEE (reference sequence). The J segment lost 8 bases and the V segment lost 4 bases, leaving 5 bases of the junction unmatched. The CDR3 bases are TGTGCCAGCAGCGCGGGACAGGACCATTCACCCCTCCACTTT. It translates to CASSAGQDHSPLHF.

The CDR3 bases are TGTGCCAGCAGCCAGGGGACAGCTGATAATGAAAAACTGTTTTTT. It yields the protein CASSQGTADNEKLFF. The chain has TRBV11-3 and TRBJ1-4; 7 positions agree with TRBD1. V trimming: 5 bases; J trimming: 4 bases; junction bases outside the gene matches: 7. Germline lookup yields CDR1 SGHNT and CDR2 YENEEA. The CDR3 has 15 residues.

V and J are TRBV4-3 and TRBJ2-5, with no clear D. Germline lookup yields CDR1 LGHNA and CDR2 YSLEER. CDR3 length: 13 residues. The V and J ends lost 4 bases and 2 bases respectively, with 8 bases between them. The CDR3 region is CASSRLEQETQYF. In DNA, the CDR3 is TGCGCCAGCAGCCGACTGGAACAAGAGACCCAGTACTTC.

The CDR3 sequence: CASRGTANTGELFF. DNA of the CDR3: TGCGCCAGCAGAGGGACAGCGAACACCGGGGAGCTGTTTTTT. The chain has TRBV10-1 and TRBJ2-2, with 7 bases lining up with TRBD1. CDR3 length equals 14 residues. Germline assignment: CDR1 WNHNN and CDR2 SYGVQD (reference sequence). With 6 bases clipped from V and 0 bases from J, the junction kept 1 base outside the gene matches.

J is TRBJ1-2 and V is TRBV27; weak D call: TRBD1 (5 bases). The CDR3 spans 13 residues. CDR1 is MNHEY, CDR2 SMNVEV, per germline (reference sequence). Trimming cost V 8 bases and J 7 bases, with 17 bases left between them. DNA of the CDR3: TGTGCCAGCTCACGACAGCTTACGGGTGGCTACACCTTC. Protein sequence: CASSRQLTGGYTF.

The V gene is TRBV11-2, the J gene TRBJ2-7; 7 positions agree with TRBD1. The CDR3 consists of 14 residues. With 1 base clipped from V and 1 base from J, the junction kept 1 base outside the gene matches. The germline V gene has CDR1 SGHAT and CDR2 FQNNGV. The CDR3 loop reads CASSLAGQSYEQYF. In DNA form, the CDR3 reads TGTGCCAGCAGCTTAGCGGGACAGTCCTACGAGCAGTACTTC.

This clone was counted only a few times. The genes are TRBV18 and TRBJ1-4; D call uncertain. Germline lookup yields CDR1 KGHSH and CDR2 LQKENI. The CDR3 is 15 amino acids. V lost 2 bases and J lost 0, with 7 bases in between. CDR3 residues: CASSPLGATNEKLFF. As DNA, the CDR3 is TGTGCCAGCTCACCATTGGGAGCAACTAATGAAAAACTGTTTTTT.

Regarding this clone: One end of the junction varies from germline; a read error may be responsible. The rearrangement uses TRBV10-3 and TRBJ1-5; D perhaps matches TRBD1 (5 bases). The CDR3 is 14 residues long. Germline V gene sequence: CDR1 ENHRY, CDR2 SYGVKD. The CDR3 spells CATSEGSEDQPQHF. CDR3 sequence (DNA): TGTGCCACCAGTGAGGGGTCGGAGGACCAGCCCCAGCATTTT.

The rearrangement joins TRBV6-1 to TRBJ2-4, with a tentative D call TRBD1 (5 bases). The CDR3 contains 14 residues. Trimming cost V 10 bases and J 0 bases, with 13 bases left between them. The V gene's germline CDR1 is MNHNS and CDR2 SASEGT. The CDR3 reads CAIRKGLAKNIQYF. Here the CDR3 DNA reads TGTGCCATTCGGAAGGGGTTAGCCAAAAACATTCAGTACTTC.

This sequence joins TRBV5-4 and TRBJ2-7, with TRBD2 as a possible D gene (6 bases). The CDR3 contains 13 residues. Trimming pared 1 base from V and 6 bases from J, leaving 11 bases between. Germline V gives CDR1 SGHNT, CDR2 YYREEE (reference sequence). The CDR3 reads CASSLPGGGEQYF. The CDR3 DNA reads TGTGCCAGCAGCTTGCCCGGGGGTGGCGAGCAGTACTTC.

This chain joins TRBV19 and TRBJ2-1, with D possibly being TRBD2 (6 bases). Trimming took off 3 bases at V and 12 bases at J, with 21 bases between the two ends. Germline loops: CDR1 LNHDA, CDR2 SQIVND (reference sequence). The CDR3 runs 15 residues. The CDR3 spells CASSIGRDFLGGQFF. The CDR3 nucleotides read TGTGCCAGTAGTATCGGGCGGGACTTCCTCGGGGGGCAGTTCTTC.

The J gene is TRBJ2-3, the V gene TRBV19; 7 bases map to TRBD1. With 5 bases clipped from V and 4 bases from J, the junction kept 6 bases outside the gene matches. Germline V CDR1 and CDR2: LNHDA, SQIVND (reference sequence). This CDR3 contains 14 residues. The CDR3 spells CASSHAGTADTQYF. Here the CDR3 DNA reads TGTGCCAGTAGTCACGCCGGGACAGCAGATACGCAGTATTTT.

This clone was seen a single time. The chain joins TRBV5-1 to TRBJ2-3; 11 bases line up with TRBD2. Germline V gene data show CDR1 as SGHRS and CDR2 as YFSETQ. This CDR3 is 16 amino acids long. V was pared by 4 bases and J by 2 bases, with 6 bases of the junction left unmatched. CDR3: CASSQLAGGITDTQYF. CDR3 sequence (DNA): TGCGCCAGCAGCCAGTTAGCGGGGGGGATCACAGATACGCAGTATTTT.

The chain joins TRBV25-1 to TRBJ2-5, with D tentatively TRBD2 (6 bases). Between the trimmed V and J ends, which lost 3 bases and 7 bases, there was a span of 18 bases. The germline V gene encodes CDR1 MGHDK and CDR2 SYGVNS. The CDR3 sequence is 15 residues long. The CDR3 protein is CASSDAGGPVGTQYF. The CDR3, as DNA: TGTGCCAGCAGTGATGCAGGAGGGCCCGTCGGGACCCAGTACTTC. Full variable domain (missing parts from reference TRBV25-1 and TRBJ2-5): EADIYQTPRYLVIGTGKKITLECSQTMGHDKMYWYQQDPGMELHLIHYSYGVNSTEKGDLSSESTVSRIRTEHFPLTLESARPSHTSQYLCASSDAGGPVGTQYFGPGTRLLVL.

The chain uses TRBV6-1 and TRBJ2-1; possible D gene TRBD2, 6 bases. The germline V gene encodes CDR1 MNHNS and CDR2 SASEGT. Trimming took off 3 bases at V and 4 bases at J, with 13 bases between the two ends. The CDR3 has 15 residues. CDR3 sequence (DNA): TGTGCCAGCAGTGAGATCCGGGGGACTTACAATGAGCAGTTCTTC. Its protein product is CASSEIRGTYNEQFF.

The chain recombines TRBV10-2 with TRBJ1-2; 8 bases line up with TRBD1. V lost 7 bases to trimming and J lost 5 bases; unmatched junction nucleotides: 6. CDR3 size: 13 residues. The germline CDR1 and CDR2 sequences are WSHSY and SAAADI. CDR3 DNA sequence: TGCGCCAGCAACAGGGGGAGGGGTTATGGCTACACCTTC. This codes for CASNRGRGYGYTF.

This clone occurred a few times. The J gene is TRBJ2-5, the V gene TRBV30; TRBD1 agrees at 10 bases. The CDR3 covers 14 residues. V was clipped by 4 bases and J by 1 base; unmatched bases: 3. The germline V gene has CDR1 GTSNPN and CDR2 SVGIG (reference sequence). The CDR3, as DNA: TGTGCCTGGAATAGGGACAGGGGCCAAGAGACCCAGTACTTC. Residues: CAWNRDRGQETQYF.

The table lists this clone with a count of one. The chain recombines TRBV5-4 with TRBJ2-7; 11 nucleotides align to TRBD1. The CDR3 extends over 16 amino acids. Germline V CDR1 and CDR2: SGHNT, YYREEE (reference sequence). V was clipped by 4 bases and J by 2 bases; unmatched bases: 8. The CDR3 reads CASSPPGTGGTYEQYF. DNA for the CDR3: TGTGCCAGCAGCCCACCTGGGACAGGGGGAACCTACGAGCAGTACTTC. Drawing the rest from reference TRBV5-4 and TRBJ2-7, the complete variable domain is ETGVTQSPTHLIKTRGQQVTLRCSSQSGHNTVSWYQQALGQGPQFIFQYYREEENGRGNFPPRFSGLQFPNYSSELNVNALELDDSALYLCASSPPGTGGTYEQYFGPGTRLTVT.

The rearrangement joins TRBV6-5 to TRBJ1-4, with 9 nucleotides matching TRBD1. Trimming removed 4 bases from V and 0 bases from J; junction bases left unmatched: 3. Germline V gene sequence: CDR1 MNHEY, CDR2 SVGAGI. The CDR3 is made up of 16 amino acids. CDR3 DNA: TGTGCCAGCAGTTTCGGACAGGGGACAACTAATGAAAAACTGTTTTTT. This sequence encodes CASSFGQGTTNEKLFF.

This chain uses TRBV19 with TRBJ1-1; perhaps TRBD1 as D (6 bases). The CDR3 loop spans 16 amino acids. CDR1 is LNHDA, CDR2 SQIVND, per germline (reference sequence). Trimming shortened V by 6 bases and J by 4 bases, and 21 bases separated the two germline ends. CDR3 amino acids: CASSPMSRTEATEAFF. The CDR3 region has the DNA TGTGCCAGTAGCCCAATGTCCCGGACAGAGGCCACTGAAGCTTTCTTT.

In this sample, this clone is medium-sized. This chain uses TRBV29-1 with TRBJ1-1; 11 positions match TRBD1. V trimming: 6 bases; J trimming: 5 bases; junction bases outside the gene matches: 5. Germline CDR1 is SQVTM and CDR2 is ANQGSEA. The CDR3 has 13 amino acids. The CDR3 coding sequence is TGCAGCGTGGGGACAGGGGGGTGGACTGAAGCTTTCTTT. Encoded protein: CSVGTGGWTEAFF.

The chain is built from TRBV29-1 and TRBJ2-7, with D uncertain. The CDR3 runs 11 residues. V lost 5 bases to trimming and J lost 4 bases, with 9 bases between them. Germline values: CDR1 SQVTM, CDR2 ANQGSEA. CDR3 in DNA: TGCAGCGTTCGACTCACTTACGAGCAGTACTTC. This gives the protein CSVRLTYEQYF.

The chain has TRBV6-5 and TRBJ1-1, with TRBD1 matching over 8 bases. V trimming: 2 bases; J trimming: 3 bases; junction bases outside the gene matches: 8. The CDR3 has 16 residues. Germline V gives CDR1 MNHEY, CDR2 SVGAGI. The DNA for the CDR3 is TGTGCCAGCAGTTACCAGGGGACAGGAGCCTACACTGAAGCTTTCTTT. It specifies CASSYQGTGAYTEAFF.

CDR3 amino acids: CASVRDSRYEQYF. DNA of the CDR3: TGTGCCAGCGTTAGGGACAGTCGTTACGAGCAGTACTTC. The V gene is TRBV6-1, the J gene TRBJ2-7; 7 bases match TRBD1. This CDR3 has 13 residues. Germline CDR1 MNHNS, CDR2 SASEGT. V shed 8 bases and J 4 bases; nucleotides not matched to a gene: 8.

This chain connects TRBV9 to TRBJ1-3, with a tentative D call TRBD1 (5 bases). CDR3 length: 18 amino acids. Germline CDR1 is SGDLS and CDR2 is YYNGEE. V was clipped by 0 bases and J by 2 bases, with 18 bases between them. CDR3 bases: TGTGCCAGCAGCGTAGCAGTCGGGTTATCAGGGACTGGAAACACCATATATTTT. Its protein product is CASSVAVGLSGTGNTIYF.